This TCR beta chain was profiled in a study of blood T cell repertoires in COVID-19. Across the whole study: Collection of acute and convalescent COVID-19 samples took place in the United States, Italy and Spain.

The protocol was immunoSEQ multiplex PCR, while the TCRdb copy is restricted to in-frame clones and leaves out a portion. The table includes approximately 96,000 clones, 80% to 90% detected once. Trimming removed 5 bases at V and 4 bases at J, with 15 bases between. The CDR3 loop spans 15 amino acids. The germline V gene encodes CDR1 MDHEN and CDR2 SYDVKM. This clone turned up a few times. Patients from Seattle were sampled longitudinally, starting during active infection. This chain joins TRBV28 and TRBJ1-5; a possible D gene is TRBD1 (6 bases). The clonotype was recovered from a human donor with COVID-19, enrolled during active disease. The donor label of this sample is uncertain. The sequenced sample was peripheral blood. The CDR3 protein is CASSGRDNGNQPQHF. CDR3 nucleotide sequence: TGTGCCAGCAGTGGCCGGGACAATGGTAATCAGCCCCAGCATTTT. Variable domain in full (rest from reference TRBV28 and TRBJ1-5): DVKVTQSSRYLVKRTGEKVFLECVQDMDHENMFWYRQDPGLGLRLIYFSYDVKMKEKGDIPEGYSVSREKKERFSLILESASTNQTSMYLCASSGRDNGNQPQHFGDGTRLSIL.